Below are 31 T cell receptor beta chains sequenced from a single sample in a study of OX40 agonist ivuxolimab in advanced cancers. The protocol was immunoSEQ multiplex PCR, while the TCRdb copy is restricted to in-frame clones and leaves out a portion. The table includes about 78,000 clones, almost 95% detected once. The material sequenced was CD4+ or CD8+ T cells sorted from blood, taken in a trial of the OX40 agonist ivuxolimab. Receptor source: an adult with an advanced solid tumor such as melanoma, head and neck, liver or kidney cancer.

V usage is TRBV7-8 and J usage is TRBJ1-1; a weak D match, TRBD1 (5 bases). The CDR3 length is 13 residues. Trimming shortened V by 5 bases and J by 2 bases, and 9 bases separated the two germline ends. Germline-derived CDR1 and CDR2 are SGHVS and FQNEAQ. Here the CDR3 reads CASSLDTNTEAFF. CDR3 bases: TGTGCCAGCAGCCTGGACACAAACACTGAAGCTTTCTTT.

Only one count was recorded for this clone. This chain uses TRBV28 with TRBJ1-5; D is undetermined. Trimming shortened V by 5 bases and J by 7 bases, and 9 bases separated the two germline ends. CDR3 size: 12 residues. Germline V lookup: CDR1 MDHEN, CDR2 SYDVKM. Written as DNA, the CDR3 is TGTGCCAGCAGTGTAGGGCGGCAGCCCCAGCATTTT. It yields the protein CASSVGRQPQHF. The full variable domain, rest sourced from reference TRBV28 and TRBJ1-5, is DVKVTQSSRYLVKRTGEKVFLECVQDMDHENMFWYRQDPGLGLRLIYFSYDVKMKEKGDIPEGYSVSREKKERFSLILESASTNQTSMYLCASSVGRQPQHFGDGTRLSIL.

The chain recombines TRBV5-1 with TRBJ1-1; D remains ambiguous. V gave up 4 bases and J gave up 1 base, with 14 bases separating them. The CDR3 sequence is 15 residues long. CDR1 is SGHRS, CDR2 YFSETQ, per germline. The chain's CDR3 is CASSTTPATNTEAFF. The CDR3 DNA reads as TGCGCCAGCAGCACCACCCCGGCTACGAACACTGAAGCTTTCTTT.

The gene calls are TRBV5-1 and TRBJ1-2; D is ambiguous. This CDR3 region has 14 residues. Germline CDR1 SGHRS, CDR2 YFSETQ. V lost 0 bases and J lost 8, with 14 bases in between. CDR3 sequence: CASSLEGRGVGYTF. CDR3 in DNA: TGCGCCAGCAGCTTGGAGGGTAGAGGTGTCGGCTACACCTTC.

This chain connects TRBV5-1 to TRBJ1-1, with 7 bases fitting TRBD1. The V gene end was trimmed by 2 bases and the J gene end by 6 bases; junction bases not matched to a gene: 4. Germline loops: CDR1 SGHRS, CDR2 YFSETQ. This CDR3 is built from 13 residues. CDR3 protein: CASSLGQEAEAFF. CDR3 nucleotide sequence: TGCGCCAGCAGCTTAGGACAGGAAGCTGAAGCTTTCTTT.

This chain connects TRBV11-2 to TRBJ2-5, with TRBD1 identical over 10 bases. V lost 2 bases and J lost 5; bases outside the gene matches: 8. The CDR3 runs to 16 residues. Germline CDR1 reads SGHAT; CDR2 reads FQNNGV. The CDR3 is CASSLRTTGGLETQYF. The CDR3 bases are TGTGCCAGCAGCTTACGGACGACAGGGGGCTTGGAGACCCAGTACTTC.

The genes are TRBV5-1 and TRBJ2-1, with no clear D. Germline loops: CDR1 SGHRS, CDR2 YFSETQ. V was shortened by 4 bases and J by 1 base, with 15 bases between the two germline ends. This CDR3 has 16 amino acids. The CDR3 here is CASSPLRLGSYNEQFF. The CDR3 nucleotides are TGCGCCAGCAGCCCTCTCCGGTTAGGGTCCTACAATGAGCAGTTCTTC.

The rearrangement uses TRBV28 and TRBJ2-7; D may be TRBD1 or TRBD2 (5 bases each). This CDR3 has 14 amino acids. Germline assignment: CDR1 MDHEN and CDR2 SYDVKM. Trimming cost V 5 bases and J 5 bases, with 16 bases left between them. The CDR3 DNA reads TGTGCCAGCAGTCCCGGAGGACAAGGTCACGAGCAGTACTTC. Its translation is CASSPGGQGHEQYF.

The chain couples TRBV6-1 to TRBJ2-7; TRBD2 matches 9 bases. V shed 5 bases, J shed 3 bases, and the junction held 5 bases outside the gene matches. Germline assignment: CDR1 MNHNS and CDR2 SASEGT. The CDR3 runs 14 residues. CDR3 in DNA: TGTGCCAGCAGTCGACTAGCGGCGTACTACGAGCAGTACTTC. It is translated as CASSRLAAYYEQYF.

The CDR3 DNA is TGTGCCAGCAGCTTAGAACCGACAGATACGCAGTATTTT. Protein: CASSLEPTDTQYF. The rearrangement uses TRBV7-2 and TRBJ2-3; unclear D gene. Trimming stripped 1 base from V and 3 bases from J, with 5 bases between. This CDR3 has 13 residues. CDR1 SGHTA and CDR2 FQGNSA come from the germline V gene.

V and J are TRBV27 and TRBJ1-1, with D hard to call. The length of the CDR3 is 13 residues. The V and J ends lost 6 bases and 1 base respectively, with 9 bases between them. Germline values: CDR1 MNHEY, CDR2 SMNVEV (reference sequence). The CDR3 loop reads CASSSYTNTEAFF. The CDR3 bases are TGTGCCAGCAGCTCCTACACGAACACTGAAGCTTTCTTT.

V is TRBV7-9 and J is TRBJ1-1; 8 nucleotides agree with TRBD1. Trimming at V came to 10 bases and at J to 3 bases, leaving 7 bases not matched to a gene. The CDR3 is 13 residues long. Germline CDR1 and CDR2: SEHNR and FQNEAQ (reference sequence). DNA of the CDR3: TGTGCCACCTCGGGACAGGCCGACACTGAAGCTTTCTTT. Translating it yields CATSGQADTEAFF.

The chain has TRBV2 and TRBJ2-1, with D perhaps TRBD2 (5 bases). CDR1 is SNHLY, CDR2 FYNNEI, per germline. Trimming pared 8 bases from V and 3 bases from J, leaving 14 bases between. This CDR3 has 14 amino acids. The CDR3 spells CASAPAGLYNEQFF. As DNA, the CDR3 is TGTGCCAGCGCCCCCGCGGGCCTCTACAATGAGCAGTTCTTC.

The V and J genes are TRBV4-1 and TRBJ1-5, with 7 positions matching TRBD1. From germline, CDR1 is MGHRA and CDR2 YSYEKL. With V trimmed by 6 bases and J by 0 bases, 5 bases remained unmatched. This CDR3 is built from 15 residues. CDR3 loop: CASRGGQYSNQPQHF. The CDR3 bases are TGCGCCAGCAGAGGGGGCCAGTATAGCAATCAGCCCCAGCATTTT.

This sequence joins TRBV7-9 and TRBJ1-1; the D is unclear. CDR3 size: 14 residues. V lost 6 bases and J lost 0, with 11 bases in between. CDR1 is SEHNR, CDR2 FQNEAQ, per germline (reference sequence). The CDR3 nucleotides are TGTGCCAGCAGGAACAGTTTCATGAACACTGAAGCTTTCTTT. Translated: CASRNSFMNTEAFF.

This clone has a handful of counts. The chain combines TRBV11-3 with TRBJ1-2; a weak D match, TRBD1 (5 bases). Germline CDR1 reads SGHNT; CDR2 reads YENEEA. Trimming shortened V by 3 bases and J by 2 bases, and 13 bases separated the two germline ends. The CDR3 length is 15 residues. The CDR3, as DNA: TGTGCCAGCAGCTTCCGGGGCAGGCCCAACTATGGCTACACCTTC. Its translation: CASSFRGRPNYGYTF.

The J gene is TRBJ1-1, the V gene TRBV7-9; 7 nucleotides match TRBD1. The CDR3 loop spans 15 amino acids. The V gene end was trimmed by 5 bases and the J gene end by 0 bases; junction bases not matched to a gene: 6. Germline values: CDR1 SEHNR, CDR2 FQNEAQ (reference sequence). The CDR3 DNA is TGTGCCAGCAGCGTTTCGGGACAGCTGAACACTGAAGCTTTCTTT. The encoded protein is CASSVSGQLNTEAFF.

Regarding this clone: One junction end does not reproduce the germline sequence, and a read error may be involved. This sample includes further DNA sequences coding for the same CDR3. The chain couples TRBV5-6 to TRBJ2-7; D unresolved. The CDR3 contains 14 residues. Germline V gives CDR1 SGHDT, CDR2 YYEEEE. The CDR3 sequence: CASRTGLSSYEQYF. The CDR3 nucleotides read TGTGCCAGCAGGACGGGCCTGAGCTCCTACGAGCAATACTTC. The whole variable domain, filled in from reference TRBV5-6 and TRBJ2-7, reads DAGVTQSPTHLIKTRGQQVTLRCSPKSGHDTVSWYQQALGQGPQFIFQYYEEEERQRGNFPDRFSGHQFPNYSSELNVNALLLGDSALYLCASRTGLSSYEQYFGPGTRLTVT.

This sequence joins TRBV7-8 and TRBJ1-3, with D hard to call. The CDR3 is 14 residues long. The germline V and J ends were trimmed by 1 base and 3 bases, with 7 bases remaining between them. Germline CDR1 and CDR2: SGHVS and FQNEAQ. The CDR3 bases are TGTGCCAGCAGCTTAGTGGGTGGTGGAAACACCATATATTTT. Translation gives CASSLVGGGNTIYF.

With respect to this clone: In the same sample, other DNA sequences code for this CDR3. The chain couples TRBV5-1 to TRBJ2-3; no reliable D call. The CDR3 loop spans 12 amino acids. Germline-derived CDR1 and CDR2 are SGHRS and YFSETQ. Trimming removed 0 bases from V and 6 bases from J, with 5 bases in between. The chain's CDR3 is CASSLATDTQYF. In DNA form, the CDR3 reads TGCGCCAGCAGCTTGGCTACGGATACGCAGTATTTT.

The chain employs TRBV5-1 and TRBJ2-7; D is ambiguous. This CDR3 contains 15 residues. Germline CDR1 and CDR2: SGHRS and YFSETQ. Trimming removed 1 base at V and 0 bases at J, with 11 bases between. CDR3 sequence: CASSLRAASSYEQYF. CDR3 DNA: TGCGCCAGCAGCTTGAGGGCGGCCAGCTCCTACGAGCAGTACTTC.

J is TRBJ2-7 and V is TRBV5-1, with D perhaps being TRBD1 or TRBD2 (6 bases each). The V and J ends lost 4 bases and 5 bases respectively, with 19 bases between them. The V gene's germline CDR1 is SGHRS and CDR2 YFSETQ. This CDR3 contains 15 residues. The CDR3 nucleotides read TGCGCCAGCAGCGGGGGGACACAGGCTTCGGACGAGCAGTACTTC. This encodes CASSGGTQASDEQYF.

The chain links TRBV5-1 to TRBJ2-3; a weak D match, TRBD2 (6 bases). The CDR3 is 16 amino acids. CDR1 and CDR2 (germline): SGHRS, YFSETQ. V was cut by 0 bases and J by 0 bases, with 11 bases left in between. CDR3 loop: CASSLVAGPSTDTQYF. Written as DNA, the CDR3 is TGCGCCAGCAGCTTGGTCGCGGGGCCGAGCACAGATACGCAGTATTTT.

V is TRBV28 and J is TRBJ1-2; perhaps TRBD1 as D (5 bases). The CDR3 is 14 amino acids. V was clipped by 2 bases and J by 7 bases, with 14 bases between them. Per the germline V gene, CDR1 is MDHEN and CDR2 is SYDVKM. CDR3: CASSLGKTRGGYTF. In nucleotides, the CDR3 is TGTGCCAGCAGTTTAGGGAAGACAAGGGGTGGCTACACCTTC.

This clone is a singleton in its sample. This chain connects TRBV11-2 to TRBJ2-1, with D unclear. CDR1 and CDR2 (germline): SGHAT, FQNNGV. CDR3 length: 16 residues. V lost 1 base and J 2 bases, leaving 12 bases between the germline ends. The CDR3 spells CASSLVALITYNEQFF. CDR3 coding DNA: TGTGCCAGCAGCTTAGTTGCGCTTATAACCTACAATGAGCAGTTCTTC.

The V and J genes are TRBV19 and TRBJ1-1; 7 positions match TRBD1. V lost 7 bases, J lost 0 bases, and 17 bases stayed unmatched. The CDR3 has 18 residues. Germline V lookup: CDR1 LNHDA, CDR2 SQIVND (reference sequence). DNA for the CDR3: TGTGCCAGTACCCGAGGGACAGCCCAGGGAAGAATGAACACTGAAGCTTTCTTT. This codes for CASTRGTAQGRMNTEAFF.

This chain uses TRBV27 with TRBJ1-1; D is ambiguous. CDR3 length: 12 amino acids. Germline CDR1 is MNHEY and CDR2 is SMNVEV (reference sequence). V was cut by 3 bases and J by 8 bases, with 10 bases left in between. This CDR3 is CASSLRSGEAFF. The CDR3 DNA follows: TGTGCCAGCAGTTTGCGGTCAGGAGAAGCTTTCTTT.

This clone showed up just once. The chain joins TRBV5-5 to TRBJ2-6; D unclear. The length of the CDR3 is 14 residues. Deletions cut 3 bases from V and 5 bases from J, with 9 bases between. Germline assignment: CDR1 SGHKS and CDR2 YYEKEE (reference sequence). The CDR3 coding sequence is TGTGCCAGCAGCTCGGCTGAGTGGGCCAACGTCCTGACTTTC. As protein: CASSSAEWANVLTF.

Turning to this clone: This sample includes further DNA sequences coding for the same CDR3. The J gene is TRBJ1-4, the V gene TRBV5-1, with D hard to call. With 4 bases removed from V and 3 bases from J, the gap between germline ends came to 16 bases. The CDR3 has 16 residues. Germline values: CDR1 SGHRS, CDR2 YFSETQ. The CDR3 loop is CASSLTPIGANEKLFF. CDR3 sequence (DNA): TGCGCCAGCAGCCTCACCCCAATCGGAGCTAATGAAAAACTGTTTTTT.

In this sample, this clone turned up once. V is TRBV2 and J is TRBJ2-5; 8 bases fit TRBD1. CDR3 size: 16 residues. Germline V gives CDR1 SNHLY, CDR2 FYNNEI. Trimming took 6 bases from V and 4 from J; bases not matched to a gene: 13. The CDR3 bases are TGTGCCAGCAGACTCCGATCAGGGGGCGAGGTAGAGACCCAGTACTTC. Residues: CASRLRSGGEVETQYF.

V and J are TRBV5-5 and TRBJ1-1, with 9 bases aligning to TRBD1. Per the germline V gene, CDR1 is SGHKS and CDR2 is YYEKEE (reference sequence). The CDR3 sequence is 13 residues long. Losses at the gene ends were 4 bases for V and 10 bases for J; bases not matched to a gene: 8. The CDR3 protein is CASSPGTGRAAFF. DNA for the CDR3: TGTGCCAGCAGCCCCGGGACAGGGAGGGCAGCTTTCTTT.